This T cell receptor (beta chain) was found in a study of OX40 agonist ivuxolimab in advanced cancers. Looking at the study overall: Averaging around 60 years in age, with a range of roughly 23 to 85, the cohort was around 83% male. Overall study results and limits: Within 6 weeks, CD4+ and CD8+ blood T cells expanded clonally at 0.1 to 3.0 mg/kg. The study found that CD8+ T cells averaged more expanded clones than CD4+. The investigators did not determine what antigen specificity the expanded peripheral T cells had.

As regards this clone: Its specificity is unknown.

Germline V gives CDR1 SEHNR, CDR2 FQNEAQ (reference sequence). Trimming removed 6 bases from V and 4 bases from J, with 19 bases in between. The CDR3 runs to 15 residues. Measured with immunoSEQ multiplex PCR; TCRdb has only the in-frame clones, and not every one. The repertoire holds about 82,000 clones, around nine tenths seen once, with about 2.3% in the top ten. The starting material was CD4+ or CD8+ T cells sorted from blood, obtained in a trial of the OX40 agonist ivuxolimab. The J gene is TRBJ2-7, the V gene TRBV7-9; D is possibly TRBD2 (7 bases). This sequence originates from an adult with an advanced solid tumor such as melanoma, head and neck, liver or kidney cancer. The CDR3 loop reads CASSRGGQGLYEQYF. The CDR3 DNA sequence: TGTGCCAGCAGTCGCGGGGGCCAGGGACTATACGAGCAGTACTTC.